What follows describes a single TCR beta chain. The authors' processing: Quantification of nucleated cells was approximated via reference gene primer amplification. Assay used: immunoSEQ multiplex PCR; TCRdb lists only in-frame clones, some missing. V and J calls and clone size are those listed in that table; D and trimming were worked out from the DNA. The repertoire holds 110,000 to 150,000 clones, more than 80% seen once, with just under 9% in the top ten. This sample is part of a study of blood T cell repertoires in COVID-19. Study context: Samples of COVID-19 (acute and convalescent) were obtained from the United States, Italy and Spain. From T cells, B-cell-depleted T cells, or PBMCs came the material, which was cDNA or gDNA.

The CDR3 covers 15 residues. Trimming left V 5 bases short and J 1 base short, with 13 bases between. Germline CDR1 and CDR2: MNHEY and SVGEGT. The clonotype was recovered from a woman aged 80 or older in a cohort sampled during active or convalescent COVID-19. Sequences were obtained from peripheral blood. The V call is TRBV6-2 or TRBV6-3, the J call TRBJ2-3, with D uncertain. For the CDR3, the DNA is TGTGCCAGCAGTGAGCACTCGGCGGGCACAGATACGCAGTATTTT. The encoded protein is CASSEHSAGTDTQYF.